This is a list of T cell receptor beta chains from one sample in a study of T cells in Graves' hyperthyroidism and ophthalmopathy. A single record per CDR3 protein comes from TCRdb applying MiXCR to the multiplex PCR reads. This table has more than 300,000 distinct CDR3 sequences, roughly 14% appearing once. Material: blood. Receptors originate from a woman younger than 45 with Graves' ophthalmopathy. The CDR3 runs from the conserved cysteine through the conserved F or W. D genes are given only for firm matches. Where a row states a size, it is once, few, many or the class of an expanded clone; other rows omit it.

CDR3aa	CDR3nt	abundance	v_gene	j_gene	d_gene
CASSLTTYEQYF	TGTGCCAGCAGCTTAACTACCTACGAGCAGTACTTC	many	TRBV7-2	TRBJ2-7	.
CACRTYSDLNTEAFF	TGTGCCTGCAGAACCTACAGCGATTTGAACACTGAAGCTTTCTTT	.	TRBV28	TRBJ1-1	.
CASSLGGSQEKLFF	TGTGCCAGCAGCTTGGGAGGCAGTCAGGAAAAACTGTTTTTT	few	TRBV5-4	TRBJ1-4	.
CSARKGTSGGAGEQFF	TGCAGTGCTAGGAAGGGGACTAGCGGGGGGGCGGGTGAGCAGTTCTTC	.	TRBV20-1	TRBJ2-1	TRBD2
CASSLRGPTTGYYGYTF	TGTGCCAGCAGCTTAAGAGGGCCGACGACAGGGTACTATGGCTACACCTTC	many	TRBV7-2	TRBJ1-2	TRBD1
CASSTVGWETQYF	TGTGCCAGCAGCACCGTTGGTTGGGAGACCCAGTACTTC	many	TRBV13	TRBJ2-5	.
CASTRQGSVEKLFF	TGTGCCAGCACCCGACAGGGATCTGTTGAAAAACTGTTTTTT	many	TRBV28	TRBJ1-4	TRBD1
CAWSALNVSRADTQYF	TGTGCCTGGAGTGCCCTTAACGTTTCAAGGGCAGATACGCAGTATTTT	many	TRBV30	TRBJ2-3	.
CASSFVPTEAGNTF	TGTGCCAGCAGTTTTGTCCCAACAGAGGCGGGAAACACCTTC	many	TRBV12-3/TRBV12-4	TRBJ1-2	.
CSARTGNTYEQYF	TGCAGTGCTAGAACAGGGAATACCTACGAGCAGTACTTC	many	TRBV20-1	TRBJ2-7	.
CASSARTGPYNEQFF	TGTGCCAGCAGTGCGCGGACAGGACCCTACAATGAGCAGTTCTTC	many	TRBV2	TRBJ2-1	TRBD1
CASSQDWERINTEAFF	TGCGCCAGCAGCCAAGATTGGGAGCGGATTAACACTGAAGCTTTCTTT	many	TRBV4-1	TRBJ1-1	.
CSARDVAGGLIDTQYF	TGCAGTGCTAGAGATGTAGCGGGGGGCCTTATAGATACGCAGTATTTT	many	TRBV20-1	TRBJ2-3	TRBD2
CGVGQGVTGELFF	TGCGGCGTCGGACAGGGTGTAACCGGGGAGCTGTTTTTT	.	TRBV29-1	TRBJ2-2	TRBD1
CASSQVPGQTQYGYTF	TGTGCCAGCAGCCAAGTTCCTGGACAGACCCAGTATGGCTACACCTTC	many	TRBV3-1	TRBJ1-2	.
CASSAGGRNEQFF	TGTGCCAGCAGCGCGGGGGGGCGAAATGAGCAGTTCTTC	many	TRBV12-3/TRBV12-4	TRBJ2-1	TRBD2
CASNTGGLLFTDTQYF	TGTGCCAGCAACACGGGGGGGTTACTATTCACAGATACGCAGTATTTT	many	TRBV7-9	TRBJ2-3	TRBD2
CASSPGGIEAFF	TGTGCCAGCAGCCCCGGGGGAATTGAAGCTTTCTTT	few	TRBV14	TRBJ1-1	.
CASSERGAGYGYTF	TGTGCCAGCAGTGAACGGGGGGCAGGATATGGCTACACCTTC	.	TRBV6-1	TRBJ1-2	.
CATSDPSGGGNTGELFF	TGTGCCACCAGTGACCCCTCGGGGGGGGGTAACACCGGGGAGCTGTTTTTT	many	TRBV24-1	TRBJ2-2	TRBD2
CASSSGTLSYEQYF	TGTGCCAGCAGCTCCGGGACACTTTCCTACGAGCAGTACTTC	many	TRBV5-5	TRBJ2-7	.
CSARTLGTSGVAGELFF	TGCAGTGCTAGGACACTCGGGACTAGCGGGGTGGCCGGGGAGCTGTTTTTT	.	TRBV20-1	TRBJ2-2	TRBD2
CASGPGVMRQFF	TGTGCCAGCGGTCCCGGCGTAATGAGGCAGTTCTTC	many	TRBV7-2	TRBJ2-1	.
CASTKNPGPYNEQFF	TGTGCCAGCACCAAAAACCCCGGGCCCTACAATGAGCAGTTCTTC	many	TRBV11-2	TRBJ2-1	.
CASRGVETEAFF	TGTGCCAGTAGGGGGGTTGAAACTGAAGCTTTCTTT	.	TRBV19	TRBJ1-1	.
CASSQDMGDSYEQYF	TGCGCCAGCAGCCAAGATATGGGGGACTCCTACGAGCAGTACTTC	few	TRBV4-1	TRBJ2-7	.
CASSETGGDAFF	TGTGCCAGCAGCGAGACAGGGGGCGACGCTTTCTTT	many	TRBV7-9	TRBJ1-1	TRBD1
CASRLDRAGGTGELFF	TGTGCCAGCAGATTGGACAGGGCAGGCGGCACCGGGGAGCTGTTTTTT	.	TRBV6-1	TRBJ2-2	TRBD1
CSARALDGRETQYF	TGCAGTGCTAGAGCTCTGGACGGTAGAGAGACCCAGTACTTC	.	TRBV20-1	TRBJ2-5	.